This T cell receptor (beta chain) was profiled in a study of blood T cell repertoires in COVID-19. Overall study context: COVID-19 samples collected from the United States, Italy and Spain covered acute and convalescent phases.

V gave up 0 bases and J gave up 2 bases, with 18 bases separating them. This CDR3 contains 18 residues. From germline, CDR1 is MNHEY and CDR2 SVGEGT. Study processing details: Reference gene primer amplification gave estimated nucleated cell counts. TCRdb's copy holds only in-frame clones and misses some; the assay was immunoSEQ multiplex PCR. The DNA was the basis for D and trimming; V, J and clone size are from that table. Altogether more than 300,000 clones are present, 89% being singletons, with the ten largest covering approximately 6.5%. This TCR was sampled from a young man who had recovered from COVID-19. Sequences were obtained from peripheral blood. The chain couples TRBV6-2 or TRBV6-3 to TRBJ2-3, with D hard to call. The CDR3 loop reads CASSYSYNRRTPTDTQYF. DNA for the CDR3: TGTGCCAGCAGTTACTCGTACAACAGACGCACTCCCACAGATACGCAGTATTTT.